This TCR beta chain originates from a study of T cell responses to AZD1222 COVID-19 vaccine. Study outcomes and limitations: Distributed over spike, vaccine-associated CD4 TCRs predominated at 160-218 and 743-854.

With respect to this clone: Its antigen remains unknown.

Doses given second, at about 4 or about 12 weeks, were pooled. Some clones are missing from TCRdb's copy, which holds only in-frame ones; the method was immunoSEQ multiplex PCR. Counted here are 30,000 to 40,000 clones, approximately 80% occurring once; the ten biggest clones make up 3.5% to 5.5%. The CDR3 runs 16 residues. Trimming took off 5 bases at V and 1 base at J, with 15 bases between the two ends. The germline V gene has CDR1 SGHAT and CDR2 FQNNGV. The sequences come from peripheral blood, collected 28 days after the second AZD1222 dose. The sequence derives from an adult who received the AZD1222 COVID-19 vaccine. This chain connects TRBV11-2 to TRBJ1-3; D remains ambiguous. The CDR3 here is CASSPRQRRSGNTIYF. The CDR3 DNA reads TGTGCCAGCAGCCCTAGGCAGAGGCGGTCTGGAAACACCATATATTTT.